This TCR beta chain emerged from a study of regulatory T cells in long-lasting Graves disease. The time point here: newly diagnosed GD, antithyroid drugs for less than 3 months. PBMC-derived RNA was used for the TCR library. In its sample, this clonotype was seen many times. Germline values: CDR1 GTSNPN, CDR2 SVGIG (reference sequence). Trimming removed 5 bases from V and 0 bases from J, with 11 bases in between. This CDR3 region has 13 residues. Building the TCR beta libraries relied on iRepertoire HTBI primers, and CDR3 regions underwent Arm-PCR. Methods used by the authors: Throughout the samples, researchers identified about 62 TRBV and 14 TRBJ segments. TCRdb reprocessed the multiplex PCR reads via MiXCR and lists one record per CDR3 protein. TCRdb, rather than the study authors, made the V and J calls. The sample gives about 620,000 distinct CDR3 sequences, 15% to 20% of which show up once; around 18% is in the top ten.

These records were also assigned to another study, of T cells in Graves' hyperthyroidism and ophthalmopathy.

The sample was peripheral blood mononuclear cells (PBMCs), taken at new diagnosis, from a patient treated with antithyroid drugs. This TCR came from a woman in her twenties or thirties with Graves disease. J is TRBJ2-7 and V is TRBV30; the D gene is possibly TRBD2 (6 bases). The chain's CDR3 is CAWGTGHSYEQYF. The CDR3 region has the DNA TGTGCCTGGGGGACTGGGCACTCCTACGAGCAGTACTTC.